This T cell receptor (beta chain) came from a study of identical twins. Study-wide results and caveats: The conclusions drew on cross-sectional statistical analysis instead of tracking the same donors. Cord blood beta clonotypes that were abundant carried fewer insertions, and memory repertoires showed no such trend. Low generation-probability sequences were in excess among twin-shared out-of-frame alpha sequences.

Germline V gene sequence: CDR1 DFQATT, CDR2 SNEGSKA (reference sequence). The CDR3 totals 15 residues. V shed 0 bases and J shed 1 base, with 9 bases lying between them. TCRdb re-derived calls from the 5' RACE reads in MiXCR, one entry per CDR3 protein. The table records some 900,000 distinct CDR3 sequences, approximately 13% of them present only once. Many counts were recorded for this clonotype. Its antigen is unidentified. This sample also belongs to another study, concerning yellow fever vaccine responses in identical twins.

The sequencing sample was made of PBMCs. This chain connects TRBV20-1 to TRBJ2-2; D gene uncertain. The TCR originated in a woman aged 18 to 35 in good health. This CDR3 is CSARDLAVNTGELFF. The DNA of the CDR3 is TGCAGTGCTAGAGATCTTGCGGTGAACACCGGGGAGCTGTTTTTT.